This TCR beta chain came from a study of T cell responses to AZD1222 COVID-19 vaccine (dated by TCRdb to 2020 to 2022). Context from the whole study: AZD1222 recipients with second doses at about 4 weeks or about 12 weeks were pooled, because spike-specific TCR depth and breadth did not differ between schedules. TCR sequencing covered over 230 trial participants: around 210 given two doses of AZD1222 and 26 given two doses of MenACWY control vaccine. Trial participants were enrolled into age subgroups of 18-55, 56-69 and 70-plus years, which contained approximately 150, 30 and 60 TCR-sequenced participants, respectively.

The CDR3 regions of human TCRbeta chains were subjected to immunosequencing. Regarding the original processing steps: TCRs in the repertoires were matched against a reference library of SARS-CoV-2-specific TCRs that had been generated with the MIRA antigen-specificity platform. Breadth meant the fraction of unique TCRs that were SARS-CoV-2-associated, whereas depth meant the fraction of total T cells that were SARS-CoV-2-associated. Using the MIRA data, each spike-specific TCR was assigned both to the spike region to which the TCR was reactive and to a CD4 or CD8 class. Log10-transformed breadth and depth values were compared by one-way ANOVA with Sidak's multiple comparisons tests. The source is immuneACCESS, and TCRdb retained only in-frame sequences with V and J called. Part of the clones is not carried over; for the studies checked, unresolved V genes explain less than half of this, and the remainder is unexplained. Clone size and V and J calls were adopted from that table, with D and trimming inferred from the DNA. This sample comprises approximately 90,000 clones, 75% to 90% of them detected only once. Clones ranked in the top ten supply approximately 15% of the sample.

Of note for this clone: Its antigen specificity is not known. Per-base qualities were not stored, and no clone one base away is much larger.

The time point label here, explained by the study, means: baseline before first vaccination. Samples from vaccinated people were obtained from the UK trials COV001 and COV002, which included a single-blind randomized controlled phase 2/3 trial of AZD1222 (ChAdOx1 nCoV-19) in healthy adults. Trial participant PBMC samples were collected at day 0 and day 28 after the second dose for TCRbeta chain sequencing. The study at large found these results: Only five or six AZD1222 recipients were SARS-CoV-2 seropositive at baseline, limiting conclusions about previously exposed vaccinees. After two AZD1222 doses, spike-specific TCR breadth and depth were significantly higher than at day 0 and than in MenACWY recipients. Reportedly, close to half of the unique spike-specific TCRs recognized epitopes lying outside the regions that are mutated in the B.1.351 and B.1.1.7 variants. Because no samples from the day 14 peak response were available, repertoires could be characterized only after the peak T cell response. The whole spike protein was spanned by vaccine-associated CD4 TCRs, and dominant responses were seen in regions 160-218 and 743-854. The 56-69-year group was small, and its depth increase did not reach significance, likely because of low power. Most participants were white British and females outnumbered males, and the authors suggested that clonal diversity may have been underestimated.

Per the germline V gene, MNHEY is the CDR1 and SVGAGI is the CDR2. V gives up 6 bases and J gives up 3 bases, and the segment between their germline ends measures 12 bases. Its CDR3 holds 13 amino acids, cysteine through phenylalanine. Only CDR3 DNA is held: 39 bases, read in frame from base 1. Rearrangement joined TRBV6-5 to TRBJ2-7, and perhaps TRBD2 as D gene, on 6 matching bases. This TCR was sampled from an adult in good health. Sequencing was performed on peripheral blood, taken on day 0 of AZD1222 vaccination. The sequenced DNA is TGTGCCAGCAGCGCGGGATACGACTACGAGCAGTACTTC. It encodes CASSAGYDYEQYF.